The clone carrying this T cell receptor beta chain was observed a few times. The CDR3 runs to 14 residues. V was clipped by 7 bases and J by 2 bases, with 15 bases between them. Per germline, CDR1 MNHEY and CDR2 SVGAGI. This sample was included in a study of early T cells in non-severe SARS-CoV-2 infection. MiXCR, applied by TCRdb to the 5' RACE reads, yields one record per CDR3 protein. The repertoire has tens of thousands of distinct CDR3 sequences, around 5.2% of them found once; the top ten carry about 10%. The TCR comes from an adult who was a healthcare worker with PCR-confirmed SARS-CoV-2 infection or an uninfected control (not recorded which). Sequences were obtained from whole blood. The chain uses TRBV6-5 and TRBJ2-7; the D is unclear. CDR3 coding DNA: TGTGCCAGCAAACCCGACACTTGGACCTACGAGCAGTACGTC. Translating it yields CASKPDTWTYEQYV.